This is a list of T cell receptor beta chains from one sample in a study of cytomegalovirus exposure and HLA in healthy donors. The method was immunoSEQ multiplex PCR; TCRdb's version includes in-frame clones alone and lacks a portion of them. The sample includes tens of thousands of clones, about 74% of them seen just once. The source material was PBMCs. Receptors originate from a woman between 45 and 60 years old in good health and CMV-seropositive. The CDR3 runs from the conserved cysteine through the conserved F or W. D genes are given only for firm matches. Expanded clones are given a class, and other clones once, few, many or no size at all.

- - TRBJ2-7 TRBV20-1 CSARWSYEQYF TGCAGTGCTCGTTGGAGCTACGAGCAGTACTTC
- few TRBJ2-3 TRBV4-1 CASSYSGASTDTQYF TGCGCCAGCAGTTACAGCGGAGCTAGCACAGATACGCAGTATTTT
TRBD1 - TRBJ1-4 TRBV30 CAWSVINLQGEAEKLFF TGTGCCTGGAGTGTAATCAACTTACAGGGGGAGGCTGAAAAACTGTTTTTT
- - TRBJ1-5 TRBV6-1 CASSEGRQAVPQHF TGTGCCAGCAGTGAAGGGAGACAGGCCGTGCCCCAGCATTTT
TRBD1 - TRBJ1-3 TRBV6-5 CASSPGGAGGNTIYF TGTGCCAGCAGCCCAGGGGGCGCGGGAGGAAACACCATATATTTT
- once TRBJ2-1 TRBV6-1 CASTTSIGYNNEQFF TGTGCCAGCACCACTAGCATCGGTTACAACAATGAGCAGTTCTTC
- - TRBJ1-5 TRBV30 CAWSTAGRNQPQHF TGTGCCTGGAGTACGGCAGGGCGAAATCAGCCCCAGCATTTT
TRBD2 once TRBJ2-2 TRBV2 CASTRTSSTGELFF TGTGCCAGCACTAGGACTAGCAGCACCGGGGAGCTGTTTTTT
TRBD1 - TRBJ2-7 TRBV7-2 CASSLAPAGGYEQYF TGTGCCAGCAGCTTAGCGCCCGCAGGGGGCTACGAGCAGTACTTC
- - TRBJ2-1 TRBV29-1 CSLRDNSNEQFF TGCAGCCTCCGGGACAACTCCAATGAGCAGTTCTTC
TRBD1 - TRBJ2-3 TRBV5-6 CASSLRRDRGTDTQYF TGTGCCAGCAGCTTGAGACGGGACAGGGGCACAGATACGCAGTATTTT
TRBD1 - TRBJ2-1 TRBV6-6 CASSSDRAYEQFF TGTGCCAGCAGTTCGGACAGGGCTTATGAGCAGTTCTTC
- - TRBJ2-1 TRBV14 CASSQVEDNEQFF TGTGCCAGCAGCCAAGTGGAGGACAATGAGCAGTTCTTC
- - TRBJ2-7 TRBV18 CASSPLAEPTYEQYF TGTGCCAGCTCACCACTCGCGGAGCCCACCTACGAGCAGTACTTC
TRBD1 - TRBJ2-2 TRBV2 CASSGQGVRVGELFF TGTGCCAGCAGTGGCCAGGGGGTACGTGTCGGGGAGCTGTTTTTT
- - TRBJ1-1 TRBV28 CASSLPPKNTEAFF TGTGCCAGCAGTTTACCCCCAAAGAACACTGAAGCTTTCTTT